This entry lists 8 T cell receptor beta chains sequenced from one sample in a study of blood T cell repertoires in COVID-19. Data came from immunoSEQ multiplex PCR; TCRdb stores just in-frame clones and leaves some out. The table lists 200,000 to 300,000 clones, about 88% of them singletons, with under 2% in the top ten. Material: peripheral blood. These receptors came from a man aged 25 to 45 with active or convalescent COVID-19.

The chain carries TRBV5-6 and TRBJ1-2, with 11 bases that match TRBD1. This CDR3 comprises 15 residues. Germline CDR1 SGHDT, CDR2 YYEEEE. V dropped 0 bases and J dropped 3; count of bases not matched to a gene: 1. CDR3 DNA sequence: TGTGCCAGCAGCTTGGGGACAGGGGGCCACTATGGCTACACCTTC. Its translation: CASSLGTGGHYGYTF. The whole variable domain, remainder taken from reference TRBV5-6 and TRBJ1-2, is DAGVTQSPTHLIKTRGQQVTLRCSPKSGHDTVSWYQQALGQGPQFIFQYYEEEERQRGNFPDRFSGHQFPNYSSELNVNALLLGDSALYLCASSLGTGGHYGYTFGSGTRLTVV.

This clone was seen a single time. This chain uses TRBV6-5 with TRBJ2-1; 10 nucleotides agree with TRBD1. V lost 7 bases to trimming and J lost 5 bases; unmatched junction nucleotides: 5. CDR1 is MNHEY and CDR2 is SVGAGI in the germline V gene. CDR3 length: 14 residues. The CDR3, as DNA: TGTGCCAGCATCCCCGGGACAGGGGACAATGAGCAGTTCTTC. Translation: CASIPGTGDNEQFF.

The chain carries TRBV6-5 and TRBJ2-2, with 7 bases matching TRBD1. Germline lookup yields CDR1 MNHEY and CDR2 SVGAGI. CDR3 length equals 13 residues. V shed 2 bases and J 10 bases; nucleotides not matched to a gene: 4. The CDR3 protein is CASSYLGQEELFF. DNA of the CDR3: TGTGCCAGCAGTTACCTTGGACAGGAGGAGCTGTTTTTT.

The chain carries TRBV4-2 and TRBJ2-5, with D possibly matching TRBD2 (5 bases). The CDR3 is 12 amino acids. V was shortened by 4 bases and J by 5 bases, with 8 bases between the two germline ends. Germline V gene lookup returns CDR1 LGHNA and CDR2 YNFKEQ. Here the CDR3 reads CASSRASETQYF. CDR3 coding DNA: TGTGCCAGCAGCCGGGCTAGCGAGACCCAGTACTTC.

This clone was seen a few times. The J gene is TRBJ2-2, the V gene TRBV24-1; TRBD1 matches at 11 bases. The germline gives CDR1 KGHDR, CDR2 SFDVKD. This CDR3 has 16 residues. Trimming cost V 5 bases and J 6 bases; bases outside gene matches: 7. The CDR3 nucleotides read TGTGCCACCAGTGGTACCGGGACAGGGGGGGCCGGGGAGCTGTTTTTT. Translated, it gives CATSGTGTGGAGELFF.

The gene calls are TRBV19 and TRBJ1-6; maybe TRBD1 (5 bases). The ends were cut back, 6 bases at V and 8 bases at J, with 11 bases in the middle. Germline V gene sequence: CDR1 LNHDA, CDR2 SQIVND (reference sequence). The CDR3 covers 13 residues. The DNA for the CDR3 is TGTGCCAGTAGGGGCAGGGCGGATTCACCCCTCCACTTT. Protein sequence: CASRGRADSPLHF.

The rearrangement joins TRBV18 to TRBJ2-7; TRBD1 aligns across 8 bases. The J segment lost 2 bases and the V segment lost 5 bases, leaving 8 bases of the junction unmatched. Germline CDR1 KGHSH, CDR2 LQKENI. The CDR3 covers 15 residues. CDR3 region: CASSSTGGRTYEQYF. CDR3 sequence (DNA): TGTGCCAGCTCATCAACAGGGGGAAGAACCTACGAGCAGTACTTC.

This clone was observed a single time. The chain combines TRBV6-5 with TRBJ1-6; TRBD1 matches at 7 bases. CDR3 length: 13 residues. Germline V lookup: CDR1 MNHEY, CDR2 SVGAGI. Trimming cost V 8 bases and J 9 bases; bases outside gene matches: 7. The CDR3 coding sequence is TGTGCCAGCCTAAGTCCAGGGGGTTCACCCCTCCACTTT. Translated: CASLSPGGSPLHF.